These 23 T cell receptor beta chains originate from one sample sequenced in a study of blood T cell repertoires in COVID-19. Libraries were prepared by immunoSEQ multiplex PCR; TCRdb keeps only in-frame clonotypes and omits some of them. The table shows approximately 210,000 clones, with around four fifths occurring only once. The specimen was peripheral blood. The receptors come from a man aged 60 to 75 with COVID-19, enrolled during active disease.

The CDR3 here is CASSTLRPGDSGANVLTF. The DNA for the CDR3 is TGTGCCAGTAGTACCCTCCGCCCCGGGGACTCTGGGGCCAACGTCCTGACTTTC. The J gene is TRBJ2-6, the V gene TRBV19, with a possible D match to TRBD2 (5 bases). Trimming pared 4 bases from V and 0 bases from J, leaving 16 bases between. The CDR3 sequence is 18 residues long. Germline assignment: CDR1 LNHDA and CDR2 SQIVND (reference sequence). Together with reference TRBV19 and TRBJ2-6, the CDR3 gives the full variable domain: DGGITQSPKYLFRKEGQNVTLSCEQNLNHDAMYWYRQDPGQGLRLIYYSQIVNDFQKGDIAEGYSVSREKKESFPLTVTSAQKNPTAFYLCASSTLRPGDSGANVLTFGAGSRLTVL.

Here the CDR3 reads CAIKGSGPNTIYF. DNA of the CDR3: TGTGCCATTAAAGGTAGCGGGCCCAACACCATATATTTT. The chain couples TRBV10-3 to TRBJ1-3; D not certain. Per the germline V gene, CDR1 is ENHRY and CDR2 is SYGVKD. CDR3 length: 13 residues. Trimming took 9 bases from V and 7 from J, leaving 16 bases between them.

CDR3 residues: CASIRLADTTHEQFF. The CDR3 DNA reads TGTGCCAGCATCAGACTAGCGGATACTACACATGAGCAGTTCTTC. The J gene is TRBJ2-1, the V gene TRBV6-5, with 9 positions matching TRBD2. The germline V gene has CDR1 MNHEY and CDR2 SVGAGI. The CDR3 spans 15 residues. With V trimmed by 7 bases and J by 8 bases, 12 bases remained unmatched.

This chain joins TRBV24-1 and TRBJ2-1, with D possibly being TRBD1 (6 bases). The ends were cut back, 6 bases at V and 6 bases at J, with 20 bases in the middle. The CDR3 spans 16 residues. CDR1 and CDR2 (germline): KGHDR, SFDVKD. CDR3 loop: CATSLQGQGLGNEQFF. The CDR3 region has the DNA TGTGCCACCAGTCTCCAGGGGCAGGGGCTGGGCAATGAGCAGTTCTTC.

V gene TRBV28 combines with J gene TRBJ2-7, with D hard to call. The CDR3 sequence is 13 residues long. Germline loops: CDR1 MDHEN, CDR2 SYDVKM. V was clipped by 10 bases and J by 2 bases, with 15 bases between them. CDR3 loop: CATQPLGPYEQYF. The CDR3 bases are TGTGCCACCCAGCCCTTGGGCCCCTACGAGCAGTACTTC.

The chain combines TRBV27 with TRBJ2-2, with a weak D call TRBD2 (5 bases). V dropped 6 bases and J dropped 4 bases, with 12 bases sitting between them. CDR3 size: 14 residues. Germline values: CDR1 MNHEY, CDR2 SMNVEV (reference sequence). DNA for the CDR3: TGTGCCAGCAGGTGGACGGGGAGCACCGGGGAGCTGTTTTTT. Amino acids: CASRWTGSTGELFF.

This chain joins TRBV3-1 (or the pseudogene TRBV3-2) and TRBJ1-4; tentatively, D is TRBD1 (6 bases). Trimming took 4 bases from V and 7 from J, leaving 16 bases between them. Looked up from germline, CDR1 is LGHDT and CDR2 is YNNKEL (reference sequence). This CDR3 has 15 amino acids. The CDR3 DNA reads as TGTGCCAGCAGCCTCCCGGGTAGCAGGGGTGAAAAACTGTTTTTT. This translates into CASSLPGSRGEKLFF.

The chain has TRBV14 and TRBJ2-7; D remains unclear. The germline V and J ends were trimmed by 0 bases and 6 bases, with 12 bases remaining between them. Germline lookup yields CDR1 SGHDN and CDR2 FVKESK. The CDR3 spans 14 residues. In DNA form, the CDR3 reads TGTGCCAGCAGCCAAGACCTCGTAGCCGGCGAGCAGTACTTC. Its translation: CASSQDLVAGEQYF.

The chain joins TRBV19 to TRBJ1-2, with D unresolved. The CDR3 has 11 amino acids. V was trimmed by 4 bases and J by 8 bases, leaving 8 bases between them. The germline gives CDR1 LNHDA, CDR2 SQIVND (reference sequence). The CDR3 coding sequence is TGTGCCAGTAGTACAGGTACCGGCTACACCTTC. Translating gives CASSTGTGYTF.

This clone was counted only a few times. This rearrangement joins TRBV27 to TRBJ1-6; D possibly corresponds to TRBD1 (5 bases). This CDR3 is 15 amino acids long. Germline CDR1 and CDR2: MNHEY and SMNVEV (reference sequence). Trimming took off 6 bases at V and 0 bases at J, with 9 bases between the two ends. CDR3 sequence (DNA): TGTGCCAGCAGACGACAGAGCTCCTATAATTCACCCCTCCACTTT. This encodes CASRRQSSYNSPLHF.

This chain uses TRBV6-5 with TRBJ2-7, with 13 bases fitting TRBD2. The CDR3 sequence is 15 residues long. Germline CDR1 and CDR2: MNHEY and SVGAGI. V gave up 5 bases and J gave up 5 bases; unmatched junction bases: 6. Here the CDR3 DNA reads TGTGCCAGCAGTCAACTAGCGGGAGGGTTGAACGAGCAGTACTTC. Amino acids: CASSQLAGGLNEQYF.

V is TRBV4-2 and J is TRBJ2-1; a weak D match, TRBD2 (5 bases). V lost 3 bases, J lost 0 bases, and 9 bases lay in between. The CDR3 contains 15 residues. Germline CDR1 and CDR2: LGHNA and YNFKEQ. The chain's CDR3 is CASSHDYGSYNEQFF. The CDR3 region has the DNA TGTGCCAGCAGCCACGACTACGGCTCCTACAATGAGCAGTTCTTC.

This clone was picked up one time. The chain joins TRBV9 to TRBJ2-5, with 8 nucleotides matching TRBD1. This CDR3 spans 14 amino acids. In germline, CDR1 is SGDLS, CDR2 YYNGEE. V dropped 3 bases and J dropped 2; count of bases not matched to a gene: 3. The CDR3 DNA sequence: TGTGCCAGCAGCGAGCGACAGGGGCAAGAGACCCAGTACTTC. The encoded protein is CASSERQGQETQYF.

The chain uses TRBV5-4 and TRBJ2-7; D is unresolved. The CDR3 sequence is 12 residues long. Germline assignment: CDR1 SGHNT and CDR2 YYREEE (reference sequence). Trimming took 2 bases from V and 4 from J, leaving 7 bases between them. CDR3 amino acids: CASSFREYEQYF. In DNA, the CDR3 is TGTGCCAGCAGCTTTAGAGAGTACGAGCAGTACTTC.

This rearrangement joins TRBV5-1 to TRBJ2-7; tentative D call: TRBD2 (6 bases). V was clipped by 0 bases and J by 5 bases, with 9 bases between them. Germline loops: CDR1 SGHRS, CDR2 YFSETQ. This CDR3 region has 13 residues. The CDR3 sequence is CASSLEAGNEQYF. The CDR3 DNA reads TGCGCCAGCAGCTTGGAGGCGGGGAACGAGCAGTACTTC.

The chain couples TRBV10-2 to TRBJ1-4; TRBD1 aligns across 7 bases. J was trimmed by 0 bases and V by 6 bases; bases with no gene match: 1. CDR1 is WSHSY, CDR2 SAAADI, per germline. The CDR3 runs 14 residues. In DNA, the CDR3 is TGCGCCAGCAGCGACAGGGCAACTAATGAAAAACTGTTTTTT. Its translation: CASSDRATNEKLFF.

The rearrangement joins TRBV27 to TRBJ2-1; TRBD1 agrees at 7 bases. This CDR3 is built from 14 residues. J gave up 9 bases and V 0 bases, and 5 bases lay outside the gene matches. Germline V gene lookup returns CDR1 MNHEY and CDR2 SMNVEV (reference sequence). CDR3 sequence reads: CASSLSTGKSEQFF. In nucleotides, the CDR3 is TGTGCCAGCAGTTTATCGACAGGGAAGAGTGAGCAGTTCTTC.

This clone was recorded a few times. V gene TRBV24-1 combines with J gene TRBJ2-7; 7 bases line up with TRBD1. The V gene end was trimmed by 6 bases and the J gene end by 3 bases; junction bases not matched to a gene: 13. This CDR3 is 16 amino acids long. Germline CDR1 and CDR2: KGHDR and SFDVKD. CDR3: CATSKETGQLGYEQYF. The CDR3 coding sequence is TGTGCCACCAGTAAAGAGACAGGGCAATTAGGCTACGAGCAGTACTTC.

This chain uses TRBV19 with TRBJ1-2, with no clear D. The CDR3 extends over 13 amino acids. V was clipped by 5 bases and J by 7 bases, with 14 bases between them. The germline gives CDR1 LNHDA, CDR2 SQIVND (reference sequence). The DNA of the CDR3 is TGTGCCAGTAGTGAACAGATGTTCCTTGGCTACACCTTC. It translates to CASSEQMFLGYTF.

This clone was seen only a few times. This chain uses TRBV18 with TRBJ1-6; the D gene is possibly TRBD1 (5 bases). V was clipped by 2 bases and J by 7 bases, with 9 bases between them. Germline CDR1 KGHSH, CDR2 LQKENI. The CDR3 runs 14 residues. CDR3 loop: CASSPKGNNSPLHF. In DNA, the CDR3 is TGTGCCAGCTCACCAAAGGGGAACAATTCACCCCTCCACTTT.

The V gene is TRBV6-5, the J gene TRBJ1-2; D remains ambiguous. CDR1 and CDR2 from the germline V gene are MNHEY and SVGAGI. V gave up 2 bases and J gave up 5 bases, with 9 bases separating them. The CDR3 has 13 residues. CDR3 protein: CASSYVGVYGYTF. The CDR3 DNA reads TGTGCCAGCAGTTACGTAGGAGTATATGGCTACACCTTC.

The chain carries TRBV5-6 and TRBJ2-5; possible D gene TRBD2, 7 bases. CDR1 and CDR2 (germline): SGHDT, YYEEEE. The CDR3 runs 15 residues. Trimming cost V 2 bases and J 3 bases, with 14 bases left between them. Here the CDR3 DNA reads TGTGCCAGCAGCTTCGCCTCGGGGGGCGAAGAGACCCAGTACTTC. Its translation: CASSFASGGEETQYF.

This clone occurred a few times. This CDR3 reads CAARGGPSSGNTIYF. CDR3 DNA sequence: TGTGCCGCCCGAGGGGGTCCTAGCTCTGGAAACACCATATATTTT. This rearrangement joins TRBV10-3 to TRBJ1-3; D perhaps matches TRBD1 (6 bases). The germline V and J ends were trimmed by 11 bases and 0 bases, with 17 bases remaining between them. CDR1 ENHRY and CDR2 SYGVKD come from the germline V gene. The CDR3 loop spans 15 amino acids.